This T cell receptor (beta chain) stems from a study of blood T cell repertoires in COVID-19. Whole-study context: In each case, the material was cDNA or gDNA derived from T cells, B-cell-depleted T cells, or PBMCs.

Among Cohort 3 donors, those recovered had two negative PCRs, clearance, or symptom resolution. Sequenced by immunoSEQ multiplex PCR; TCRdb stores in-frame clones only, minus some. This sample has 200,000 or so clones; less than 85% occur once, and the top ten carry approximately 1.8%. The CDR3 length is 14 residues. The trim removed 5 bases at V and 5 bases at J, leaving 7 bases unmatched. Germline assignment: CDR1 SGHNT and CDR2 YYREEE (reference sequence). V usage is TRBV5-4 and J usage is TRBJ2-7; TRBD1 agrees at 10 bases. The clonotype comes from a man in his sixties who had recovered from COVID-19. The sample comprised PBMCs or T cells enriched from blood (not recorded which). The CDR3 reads CASSPTGTGDEQYF. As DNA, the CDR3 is TGTGCCAGCAGTCCAACCGGGACAGGGGACGAGCAGTACTTC.